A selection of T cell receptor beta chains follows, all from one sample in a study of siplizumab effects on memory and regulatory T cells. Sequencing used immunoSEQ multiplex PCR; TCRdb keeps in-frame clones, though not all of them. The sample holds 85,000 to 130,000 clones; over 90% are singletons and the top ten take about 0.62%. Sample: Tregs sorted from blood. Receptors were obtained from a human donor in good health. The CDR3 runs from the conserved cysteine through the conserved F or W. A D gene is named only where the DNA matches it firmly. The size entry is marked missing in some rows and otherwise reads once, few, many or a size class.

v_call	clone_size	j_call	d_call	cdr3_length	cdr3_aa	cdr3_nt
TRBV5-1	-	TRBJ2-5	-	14	CASSLAGSQETQYF	TGCGCCAGCAGCTTGGCAGGGTCCCAAGAGACCCAGTACTTC
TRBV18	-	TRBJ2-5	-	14	CASSINRLQETQYF	TGTGCCAGCTCAATCAACAGGCTACAAGAGACCCAGTACTTC
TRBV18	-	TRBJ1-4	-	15	CASSWIGGFDEKLFF	TGTGCCAGCTCATGGATCGGGGGATTCGATGAAAAACTGTTTTTT
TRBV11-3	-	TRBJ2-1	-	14	CASRPGTTHNEQFF	TGTGCCAGCAGGCCCGGGACCACCCACAATGAGCAGTTCTTC
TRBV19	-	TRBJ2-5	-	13	CASKQEGRKTQYF	TGTGCCAGTAAACAGGAGGGTCGAAAGACCCAGTACTTC
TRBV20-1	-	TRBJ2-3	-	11	CSANDLGTQYF	TGCAGTGCTAACGACTTAGGTACGCAGTATTTT
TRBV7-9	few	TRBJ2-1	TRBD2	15	CASSFGTSDYNEQFF	TGTGCCAGCAGCTTCGGGACTAGCGACTACAATGAGCAGTTCTTC
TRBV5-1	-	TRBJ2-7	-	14	CASNLEAGPQGQYF	TGCGCCAGCAACTTAGAGGCGGGGCCCCAGGGGCAGTACTTC
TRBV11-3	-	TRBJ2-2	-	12	CASSFRPGELFF	TGTGCCAGCAGCTTTCGCCCCGGGGAGCTGTTTTTT
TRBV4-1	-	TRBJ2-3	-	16	CASSQATDSSTDTQYF	TGCGCCAGCAGCCAAGCAACAGATTCTAGCACAGATACGCAGTATTTT
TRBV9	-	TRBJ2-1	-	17	CASSSSIRGPPYNEQFF	TGTGCCAGCAGCTCCTCAATTAGGGGACCTCCCTACAATGAGCAGTTCTTC
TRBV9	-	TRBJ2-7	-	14	CASSEGPRPYEQYF	TGTGCCAGCAGCGAGGGACCAAGGCCCTACGAGCAGTACTTC
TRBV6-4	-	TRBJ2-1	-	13	CASSVGQVAEQFF	TGTGCCAGCAGTGTAGGTCAGGTCGCTGAGCAGTTCTTC
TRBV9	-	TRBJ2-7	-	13	CAGSVGGNDEQYF	TGTGCCGGCAGCGTAGGCGGGAACGACGAGCAGTACTTC
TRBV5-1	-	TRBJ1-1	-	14	CASSLAGENTEAFF	TGCGCCAGCAGCTTGGCAGGGGAGAACACTGAAGCTTTCTTT
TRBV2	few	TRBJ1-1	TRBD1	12	CASRDDRDEAFF	TGTGCCAGCAGGGACGACAGGGATGAAGCTTTCTTT
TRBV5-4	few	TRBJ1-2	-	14	CASSGDRGNYGYTF	TGTGCCAGCAGCGGGGACCGAGGGAACTATGGCTACACCTTC
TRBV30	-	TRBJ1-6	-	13	CAWSLVRDSPLHF	TGTGCCTGGAGTCTTGTCAGGGACTCACCCCTCCACTTT
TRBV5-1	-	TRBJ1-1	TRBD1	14	CASSLGGTEPEAFF	TGCGCCAGCAGCTTGGGCGGGACAGAGCCTGAAGCTTTCTTT